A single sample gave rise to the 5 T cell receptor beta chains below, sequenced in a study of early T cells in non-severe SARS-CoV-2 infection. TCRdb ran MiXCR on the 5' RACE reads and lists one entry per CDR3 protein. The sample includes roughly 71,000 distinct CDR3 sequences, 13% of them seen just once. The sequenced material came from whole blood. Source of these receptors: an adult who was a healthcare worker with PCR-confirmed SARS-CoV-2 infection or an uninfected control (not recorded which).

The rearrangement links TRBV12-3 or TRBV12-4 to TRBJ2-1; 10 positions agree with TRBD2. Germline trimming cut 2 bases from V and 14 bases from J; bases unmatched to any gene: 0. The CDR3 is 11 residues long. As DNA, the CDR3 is TGTGCCAGCAGTTTACTAGCGGGGGAGTTCTTC. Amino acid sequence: CASSLLAGEFF.

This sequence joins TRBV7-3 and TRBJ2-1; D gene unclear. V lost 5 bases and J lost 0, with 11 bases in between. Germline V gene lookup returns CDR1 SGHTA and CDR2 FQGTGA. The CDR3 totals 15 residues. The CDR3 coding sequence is TGTGCCAGCAGCCCCCCGGGCCACTCCTACAATGAGCAGTTCTTC. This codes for CASSPPGHSYNEQFF.

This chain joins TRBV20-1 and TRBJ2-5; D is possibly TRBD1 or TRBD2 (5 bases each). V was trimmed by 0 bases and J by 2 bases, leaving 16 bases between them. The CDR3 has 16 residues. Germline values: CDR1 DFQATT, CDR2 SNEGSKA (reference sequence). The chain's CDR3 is CSARDLPGTVQETQYF. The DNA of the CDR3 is TGCAGTGCTAGAGATCTGCCAGGGACCGTACAAGAGACCCAGTACTTC.

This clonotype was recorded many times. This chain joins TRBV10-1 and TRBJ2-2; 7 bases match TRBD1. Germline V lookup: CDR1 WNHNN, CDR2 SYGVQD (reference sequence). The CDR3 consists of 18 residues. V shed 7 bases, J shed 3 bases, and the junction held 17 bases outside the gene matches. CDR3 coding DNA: TGCGCCAGCAACGGTGTTTGGGTAACAGGGGCCGACACCGGGGAGCTGTTTTTT. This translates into CASNGVWVTGADTGELFF.

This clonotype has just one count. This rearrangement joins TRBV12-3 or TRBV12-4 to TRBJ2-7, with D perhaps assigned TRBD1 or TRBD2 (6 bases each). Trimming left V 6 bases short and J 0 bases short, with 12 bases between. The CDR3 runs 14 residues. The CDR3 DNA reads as TGTGCCAGCAGGCGGGACACAACCTCCTACGAGCAGTACTTC. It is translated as CASRRDTTSYEQYF.